Listed here are 14 T cell receptor beta chains from one sample, sequenced in a study of OX40 agonist ivuxolimab in advanced cancers. The data were produced by immunoSEQ multiplex PCR, yet TCRdb's version contains in-frame clones alone and is incomplete. The sample shows roughly 60,000 clones, around 84% of them seen only once. Sequencing was performed on CD4+ or CD8+ T cells sorted from blood, taken in a trial of the OX40 agonist ivuxolimab. These receptor sequences come from an adult with an advanced solid tumor such as melanoma, head and neck, liver or kidney cancer.

The chain employs TRBV28 and TRBJ2-5, with D perhaps TRBD1 or TRBD2 (5 bases each). There are 15 residues in the CDR3. Germline loops: CDR1 MDHEN, CDR2 SYDVKM. The V and J ends lost 8 bases and 1 base respectively, with 17 bases between them. The CDR3 loop reads CASVKAGTTQETQYF. CDR3 DNA: TGTGCCAGCGTGAAGGCCGGGACCACCCAAGAGACCCAGTACTTC.

The chain links TRBV14 to TRBJ1-2, with 8 bases that match TRBD1. The CDR3 covers 14 residues. The V gene end was trimmed by 6 bases and the J gene end by 4 bases; junction bases not matched to a gene: 7. Germline loops: CDR1 SGHDN, CDR2 FVKESK. The CDR3 DNA is TGTGCCAGCAGGGCAGGGGGCGCGGGCTATGGCTACACCTTC. The encoded protein is CASRAGGAGYGYTF.

The chain combines TRBV7-2 with TRBJ1-2; D is possibly TRBD1 (5 bases). V gave up 3 bases and J gave up 5 bases, with 10 bases separating them. The CDR3 covers 13 residues. The germline CDR1 and CDR2 sequences are SGHTA and FQGNSA. This CDR3 is CASSFDSLYGYTF. CDR3 nucleotides: TGTGCCAGCAGCTTTGACAGCTTGTATGGCTACACCTTC.

This chain connects TRBV6-1 to TRBJ1-5; TRBD1 might be the D (6 bases). V gave up 3 bases and J gave up 0 bases, with 18 bases separating them. Per the germline V gene, CDR1 is MNHNS and CDR2 is SASEGT. The CDR3 sequence is 18 residues long. The CDR3 here is CASSDPGARGYSNQPQHF. In nucleotides, the CDR3 is TGTGCCAGCAGTGACCCAGGGGCGCGGGGGTATAGCAATCAGCCCCAGCATTTT.

The chain carries TRBV2 and TRBJ2-5, with D hard to call. The length of the CDR3 is 12 residues. Germline CDR1 is SNHLY and CDR2 is FYNNEI. V shed 7 bases and J shed 5 bases, with 11 bases lying between them. CDR3 residues: CASTRNGETQYF. Written as DNA, the CDR3 is TGTGCCAGCACCCGAAACGGGGAGACCCAGTACTTC.

CDR3 residues: CASSVAPGGVVTDTQYF. The CDR3 coding sequence is TGTGCCAGCAGCGTAGCACCGGGGGGGGTCGTCACAGATACGCAGTATTTT. V and J are TRBV9 and TRBJ2-3; 8 nucleotides match TRBD2. The CDR3 extends over 17 amino acids. The ends lost 0 bases at V and 2 bases at J; junction bases unmatched: 8. CDR1 is SGDLS and CDR2 is YYNGEE in the germline V gene. Supplemented by reference TRBV9 and TRBJ2-3, the full variable domain reads DSGVTQTPKHLITATGQRVTLRCSPRSGDLSVYWYQQSLDQGLQFLIQYYNGEERAKGNILERFSAQQFPDLHSELNLSSLELGDSALYFCASSVAPGGVVTDTQYFGPGTRLTVL.

The rearrangement uses TRBV5-1 and TRBJ1-2; D gene uncertain. V was pared by 4 bases and J by 1 base, with 11 bases between. CDR3 length: 14 residues. CDR1 SGHRS and CDR2 YFSETQ come from the germline V gene. CDR3 DNA sequence: TGCGCCAGCAGCCCTGGGCAGCTTAACTATGGCTACACCTTC. It yields the protein CASSPGQLNYGYTF.

V is TRBV27 and J is TRBJ2-2; tentative D call: TRBD1 (5 bases). Germline lookup yields CDR1 MNHEY and CDR2 SMNVEV (reference sequence). V was shortened by 6 bases and J by 2 bases, with 10 bases between the two germline ends. This CDR3 contains 14 residues. The CDR3: CASRRQINTGELFF. The CDR3 DNA sequence: TGTGCCAGCAGGAGACAGATAAACACCGGGGAGCTGTTTTTT.

J is TRBJ2-7 and V is TRBV4-1; TRBD1 is a possible D gene (5 bases). V lost 1 base and J 5 bases, leaving 15 bases between the germline ends. The CDR3 runs to 15 residues. Germline values: CDR1 MGHRA, CDR2 YSYEKL. The CDR3 region is CASSQGYRQQDEQYF. CDR3 coding DNA: TGCGCCAGCAGCCAAGGTTACAGGCAACAGGACGAGCAGTACTTC.

DNA of the CDR3: TGTGCCAGCAGCCTGACAGGGCCGAACTATGGCTACACCTTC. Protein: CASSLTGPNYGYTF. V usage is TRBV28 and J usage is TRBJ1-2, with TRBD1 matching 7 bases. With V trimmed by 6 bases and J by 2 bases, 6 bases remained unmatched. CDR1 is MDHEN, CDR2 SYDVKM, per germline. The CDR3 contains 14 residues.

The chain couples TRBV9 to TRBJ2-7; TRBD2 matches at 13 bases. The V and J ends lost 3 bases and 4 bases, in that order; junction bases with no gene match: 4. The CDR3 spans 15 residues. Germline CDR1 reads SGDLS; CDR2 reads YYNGEE. CDR3: CASSEGLAGLYEQYF. For the CDR3, the DNA is TGTGCCAGCAGCGAGGGACTAGCGGGATTGTACGAGCAGTACTTC. Looking up the rest from reference TRBV9 and TRBJ2-7 gives the full variable domain: DSGVTQTPKHLITATGQRVTLRCSPRSGDLSVYWYQQSLDQGLQFLIQYYNGEERAKGNILERFSAQQFPDLHSELNLSSLELGDSALYFCASSEGLAGLYEQYFGPGTRLTVT.

This chain uses TRBV6-6 with TRBJ2-3; 11 positions match TRBD1. V was clipped by 4 bases and J by 2 bases; unmatched bases: 5. The CDR3 totals 16 residues. The germline V gene encodes CDR1 MNHNY and CDR2 SVGAGI (reference sequence). This CDR3 reads CASSSGTGGITDTQYF. The CDR3 DNA reads TGTGCCAGCAGTTCCGGGACAGGGGGTATCACAGATACGCAGTATTTT.

The CDR3 reads CASTLSRGAYGYTF. The CDR3 nucleotides read TGTGCCAGTACTCTCTCCCGGGGCGCCTATGGCTACACCTTC. The rearrangement joins TRBV19 to TRBJ1-2; possible D gene TRBD1, 5 bases. CDR3 size: 14 residues. Germline V gene data show CDR1 as LNHDA and CDR2 as SQIVND (reference sequence). With 7 bases removed from V and 4 bases from J, the gap between germline ends came to 16 bases.

This clone appeared once. DNA of the CDR3: TGTGCCAGCAGCCTGGGACAGGGCAATGAGCAGTTCTTC. It encodes CASSLGQGNEQFF. The chain combines TRBV7-2 with TRBJ2-1, with 9 bases lining up with TRBD1. The CDR3 runs 13 residues. V dropped 5 bases and J dropped 6; count of bases not matched to a gene: 2. Germline-derived CDR1 and CDR2 are SGHTA and FQGNSA. The variable domain in full, with the rest retrieved from reference TRBV7-2 and TRBJ2-1, is GAGVSQSPSNKVTEKGKDVELRCDPISGHTALYWYRQSLGQGLEFLIYFQGNSAPDKSGLPSDRFSAERTGGSVSTLTIQRTQQEDSAVYLCASSLGQGNEQFFGPGTRLTVL.